The sequence of this T cell receptor (beta chain) was determined in a study of molecular identifiers for immune sequencing clone quantification. Study-wide background: Split five ways in replicates, RNA from about 20,000 or 100,000 naive CD8 cells had four portions sequenced. Study-wide results and caveats: Detectable among 800,000 to 1,000,000 naive cells, according to reports, was Jurkat TCR RNA spiked in from one cell.

This clonotype was seen ten or more times. What it recognizes is unknown. Naive CD8 T cells were sorted as CD8+CD4-CCR7+CD45RA+. This CDR3 has 17 residues. CDR1 SGHAT and CDR2 FQNNGV come from the germline V gene. V dropped 5 bases and J dropped 4; count of bases not matched to a gene: 12. Bulk TCR library preparation followed previously described methods with listed TCR primers. TCRdb called the PCR reads again in MiXCR, with one record for every CDR3 protein. This sample has roughly 630,000 distinct CDR3 sequences, with around 25% found just once. The TCR sequence derives from a human donor in good health. Some libraries in this study had Jurkat cell RNA spiked in. The rearrangement uses TRBV11-2 and TRBJ1-4, with 8 bases aligning to TRBD1. The sequenced sample consisted of naive CD8+ T cells from blood, with Jurkat cell RNA spiked in. Documented subset: FACS-sorted CD8+CD4-CCR7+CD45RA+ naive T cells. The CDR3 DNA follows: TGTGCCAGCAGCCCCTTCCCGGAGGGACAGGATAATGAAAAACTGTTTTTT. Its translation: CASSPFPEGQDNEKLFF.